The 7 T cell receptor beta chains reported below all come from one sample, sequenced in a study of cytomegalovirus exposure and HLA in healthy donors. It was with 60 Vbeta and 13 Jbeta primers that the PCR ran. Measured with immunoSEQ multiplex PCR; TCRdb has only the in-frame clones, and not every one. The sample includes around 140,000 clones, roughly 79% of them seen just once. The sample consisted of PBMCs. The receptors were gathered from a woman under 30 in good health and CMV-seronegative.

The chain combines TRBV6-1 with TRBJ2-2; 11 bases map to TRBD2. V lost 2 bases, J lost 7 bases, and 6 bases stayed unmatched. The CDR3 spans 16 residues. Germline V CDR1 and CDR2: MNHNS, SASEGT. The CDR3 loop reads CASSEFASGRSGELFF. The DNA of the CDR3 is TGTGCCAGCAGTGAATTCGCTAGCGGGAGGAGCGGGGAGCTGTTTTTT.

This clone appeared a few times. This chain uses TRBV4-2 with TRBJ2-7, with 10 bases that match TRBD2. CDR1 is LGHNA, CDR2 YNFKEQ, per germline. The CDR3 is made up of 18 amino acids. J gave up 2 bases and V 1 base, and 11 bases lay outside the gene matches. This CDR3 reads CASSQVSAASGSPYEQYF. The CDR3 DNA reads as TGTGCCAGCAGCCAAGTCTCGGCGGCTAGCGGGAGTCCCTACGAGCAGTACTTC.

The V gene is TRBV9, the J gene TRBJ1-2; TRBD1 matches 10 bases. Germline V gene data show CDR1 as SGDLS and CDR2 as YYNGEE. V lost 10 bases and J lost 3; bases outside the gene matches: 9. This CDR3 region has 14 residues. CDR3 protein: CASGTGVADYGYTF. The CDR3, as DNA: TGTGCCTCCGGGACAGGGGTGGCGGACTATGGCTACACCTTC.

This clone was counted a few times. The chain uses TRBV7-2 and TRBJ2-1; TRBD2 aligns across 8 bases. Looked up from germline, CDR1 is SGHTA and CDR2 is FQGNSA. V gave up 1 base and J gave up 2 bases; unmatched junction bases: 4. The CDR3 is made up of 16 amino acids. The CDR3 DNA follows: TGTGCCAGCAGCTTAGGGGGACTAGTGGCCTACAATGAGCAGTTCTTC. This sequence encodes CASSLGGLVAYNEQFF. The entire variable domain, with the rest obtained from reference TRBV7-2 and TRBJ2-1, is as follows: GAGVSQSPSNKVTEKGKDVELRCDPISGHTALYWYRQSLGQGLEFLIYFQGNSAPDKSGLPSDRFSAERTGGSVSTLTIQRTQQEDSAVYLCASSLGGLVAYNEQFFGPGTRLTVL.

The genes are TRBV29-1 and TRBJ1-1; D possibly corresponds to TRBD1 (6 bases). This CDR3 has 13 residues. Trimming cost V 7 bases and J 1 base, with 13 bases left between them. Germline CDR1 SQVTM, CDR2 ANQGSEA. CDR3 sequence (DNA): TGCAGCGCGGGGGGCGGGGGGAACACTGAAGCTTTCTTT. It encodes CSAGGGGNTEAFF.

The chain uses TRBV19 and TRBJ2-2; 7 bases fit TRBD2. Per germline, CDR1 LNHDA and CDR2 SQIVND (reference sequence). The CDR3 spans 14 residues. V gave up 7 bases and J gave up 5 bases; unmatched junction bases: 7. The CDR3 bases are TGTGCCAGTACGGCGGGAGCGGGGACCGGGGAGCTGTTTTTT. It is translated as CASTAGAGTGELFF. The full variable domain, with the rest looked up from reference TRBV19 and TRBJ2-2, is DGGITQSPKYLFRKEGQNVTLSCEQNLNHDAMYWYRQDPGQGLRLIYYSQIVNDFQKGDIAEGYSVSREKKESFPLTVTSAQKNPTAFYLCASTAGAGTGELFFGEGSRLTVL.

The chain employs TRBV11-2 and TRBJ2-7, with a tentative D call TRBD2 (6 bases). Germline loops: CDR1 SGHAT, CDR2 FQNNGV. V was cut by 7 bases and J by 7 bases, with 11 bases left in between. The CDR3 sequence is 11 residues long. CDR3 DNA sequence: TGTGCCAGCACCGCCGCGGGAGAGCAGTACTTC. It translates to CASTAAGEQYF. Based on the CDR3 plus reference TRBV11-2 and TRBJ2-7, the full variable domain is EAGVAQSPRYKIIEKRQSVAFWCNPISGHATLYWYQQILGQGPKLLIQFQNNGVVDDSQLPKDRFSAERLKGVDSTLKIQPAKLEDSAVYLCASTAAGEQYFGPGTRLTVT.